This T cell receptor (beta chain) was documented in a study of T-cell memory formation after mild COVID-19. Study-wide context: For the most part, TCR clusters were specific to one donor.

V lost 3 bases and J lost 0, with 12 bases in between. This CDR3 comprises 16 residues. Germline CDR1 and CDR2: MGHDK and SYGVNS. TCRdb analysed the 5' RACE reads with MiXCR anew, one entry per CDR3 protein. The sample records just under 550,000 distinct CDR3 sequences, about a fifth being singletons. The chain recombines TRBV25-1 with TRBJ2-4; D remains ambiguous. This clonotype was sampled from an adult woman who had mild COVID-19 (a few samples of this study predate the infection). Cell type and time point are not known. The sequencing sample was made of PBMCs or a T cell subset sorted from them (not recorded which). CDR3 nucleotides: TGTGCCAGCAGTGACGTCGACGGCGGAGCCAAAAACATTCAGTACTTC. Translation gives CASSDVDGGAKNIQYF.